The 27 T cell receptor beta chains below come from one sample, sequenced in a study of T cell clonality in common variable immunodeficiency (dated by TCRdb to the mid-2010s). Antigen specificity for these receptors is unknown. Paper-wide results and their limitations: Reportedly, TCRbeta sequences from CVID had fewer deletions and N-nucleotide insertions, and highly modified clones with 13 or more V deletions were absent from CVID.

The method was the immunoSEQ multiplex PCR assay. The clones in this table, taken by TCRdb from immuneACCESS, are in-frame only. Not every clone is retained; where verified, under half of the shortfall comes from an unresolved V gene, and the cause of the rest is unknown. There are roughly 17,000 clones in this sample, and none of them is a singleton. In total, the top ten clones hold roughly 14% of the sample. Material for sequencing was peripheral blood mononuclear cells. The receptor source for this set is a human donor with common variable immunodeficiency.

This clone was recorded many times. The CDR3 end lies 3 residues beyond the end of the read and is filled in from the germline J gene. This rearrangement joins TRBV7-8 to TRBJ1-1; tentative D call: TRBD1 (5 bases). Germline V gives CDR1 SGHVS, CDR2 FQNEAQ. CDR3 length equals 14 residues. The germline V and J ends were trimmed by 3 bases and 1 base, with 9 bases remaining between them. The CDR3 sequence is CASSFGGENTEAFF. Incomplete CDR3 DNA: TGTGCCAGCAGCTTTGGGGGGGAGAACACTGAA.

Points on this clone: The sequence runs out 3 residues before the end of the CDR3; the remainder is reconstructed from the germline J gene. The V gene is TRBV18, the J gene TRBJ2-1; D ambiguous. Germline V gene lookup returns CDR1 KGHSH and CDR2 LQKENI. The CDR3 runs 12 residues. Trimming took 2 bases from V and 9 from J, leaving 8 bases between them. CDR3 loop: CASSPDTGEQFF. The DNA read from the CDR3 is TGTGCCAGCTCACCAGACACCGGTGAG.

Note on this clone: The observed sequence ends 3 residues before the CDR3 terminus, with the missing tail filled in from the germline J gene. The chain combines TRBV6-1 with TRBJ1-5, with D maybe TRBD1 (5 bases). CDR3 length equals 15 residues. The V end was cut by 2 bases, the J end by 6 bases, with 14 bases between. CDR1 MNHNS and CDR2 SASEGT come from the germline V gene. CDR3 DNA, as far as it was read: TGTGCCAGCAGTGAATTCGGCCAGGGCCTTCAGCCC. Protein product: CASSEFGQGLQP. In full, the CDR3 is CASSEFGQGLQPQHF.

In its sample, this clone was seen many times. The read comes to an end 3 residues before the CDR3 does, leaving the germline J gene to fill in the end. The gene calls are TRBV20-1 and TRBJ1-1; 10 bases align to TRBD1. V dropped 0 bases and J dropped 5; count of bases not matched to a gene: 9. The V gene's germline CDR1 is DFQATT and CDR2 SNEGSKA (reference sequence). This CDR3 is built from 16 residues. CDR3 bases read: TGCAGTGCTAGAGATTGGACAGGGGGGCGACAAACTGAA. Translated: CSARDWTGGRQTE. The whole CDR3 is CSARDWTGGRQTEAFF.

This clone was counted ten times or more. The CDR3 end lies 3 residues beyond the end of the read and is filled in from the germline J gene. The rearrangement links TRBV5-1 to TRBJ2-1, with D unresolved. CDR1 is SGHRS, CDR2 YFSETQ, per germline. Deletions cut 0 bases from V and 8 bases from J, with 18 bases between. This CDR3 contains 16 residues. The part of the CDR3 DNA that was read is TGCGCCAGCAGCTTGGACACATTTACTACACGCGATGAG. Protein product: CASSLDTFTTRDE. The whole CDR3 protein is CASSLDTFTTRDEQFF.

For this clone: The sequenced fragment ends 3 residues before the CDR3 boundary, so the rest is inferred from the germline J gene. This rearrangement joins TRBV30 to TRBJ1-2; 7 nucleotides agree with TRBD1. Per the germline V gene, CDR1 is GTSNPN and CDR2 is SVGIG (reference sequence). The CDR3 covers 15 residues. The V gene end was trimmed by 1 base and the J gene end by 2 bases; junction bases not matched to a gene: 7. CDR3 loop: CAWSGKMTGNYGYTF. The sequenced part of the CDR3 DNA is TGTGCCTGGAGTGGGAAGATGACAGGGAACTATGGC.

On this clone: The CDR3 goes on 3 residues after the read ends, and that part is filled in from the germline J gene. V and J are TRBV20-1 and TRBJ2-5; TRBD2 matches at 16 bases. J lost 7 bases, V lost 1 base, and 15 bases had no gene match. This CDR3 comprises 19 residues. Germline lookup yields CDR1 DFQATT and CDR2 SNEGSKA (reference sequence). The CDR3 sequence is CSARGPPGTSGGAYATQYF. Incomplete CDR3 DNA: TGCAGTGCTAGAGGCCCCCCCGGGACTAGCGGGGGGGCGTACGCGACC.

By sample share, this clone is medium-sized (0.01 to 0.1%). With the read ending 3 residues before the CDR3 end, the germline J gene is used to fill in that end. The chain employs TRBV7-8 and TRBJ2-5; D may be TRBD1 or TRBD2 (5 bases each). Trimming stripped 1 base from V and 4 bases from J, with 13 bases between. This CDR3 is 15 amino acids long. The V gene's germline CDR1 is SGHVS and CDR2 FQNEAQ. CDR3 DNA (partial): TGTGCCAGCAGCTTAGAAGCGCGAGGGGTAGAGACC. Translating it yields CASSLEARGVET. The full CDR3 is CASSLEARGVETQYF.

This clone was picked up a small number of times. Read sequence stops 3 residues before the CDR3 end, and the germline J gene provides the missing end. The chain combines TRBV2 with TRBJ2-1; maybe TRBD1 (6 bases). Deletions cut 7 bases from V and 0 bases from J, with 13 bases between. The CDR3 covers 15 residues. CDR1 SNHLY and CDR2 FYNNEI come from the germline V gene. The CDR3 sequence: CASTDRRSSYNEQFF. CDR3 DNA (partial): TGTGCCAGCACCGACAGGAGGAGCTCCTACAATGAG.

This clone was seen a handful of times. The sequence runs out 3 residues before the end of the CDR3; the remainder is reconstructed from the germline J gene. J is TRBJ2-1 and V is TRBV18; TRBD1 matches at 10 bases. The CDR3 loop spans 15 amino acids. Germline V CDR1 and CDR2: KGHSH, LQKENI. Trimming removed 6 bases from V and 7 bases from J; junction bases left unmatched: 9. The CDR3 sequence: CASSLRGQGGNEQFF. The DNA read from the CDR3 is TGTGCCAGCTCTCTCCGTGGACAGGGGGGAAATGAG.

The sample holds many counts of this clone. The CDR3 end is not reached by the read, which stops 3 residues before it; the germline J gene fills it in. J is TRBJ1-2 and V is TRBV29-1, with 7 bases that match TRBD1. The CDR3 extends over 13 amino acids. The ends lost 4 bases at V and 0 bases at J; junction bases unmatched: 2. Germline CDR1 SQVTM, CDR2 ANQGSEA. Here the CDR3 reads CSVVGQTNYGYTF. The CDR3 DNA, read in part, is TGCAGCGTTGTGGGACAGACTAACTATGGC.

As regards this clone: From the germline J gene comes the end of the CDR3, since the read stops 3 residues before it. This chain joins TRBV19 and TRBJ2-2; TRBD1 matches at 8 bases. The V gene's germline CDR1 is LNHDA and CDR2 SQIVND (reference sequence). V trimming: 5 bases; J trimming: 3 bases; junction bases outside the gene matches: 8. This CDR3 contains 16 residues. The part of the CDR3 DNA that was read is TGTGCCAGTAGTGGACCGGGACAGGTGTACACCGGGGAG. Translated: CASSGPGQVYTGE. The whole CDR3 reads CASSGPGQVYTGELFF.

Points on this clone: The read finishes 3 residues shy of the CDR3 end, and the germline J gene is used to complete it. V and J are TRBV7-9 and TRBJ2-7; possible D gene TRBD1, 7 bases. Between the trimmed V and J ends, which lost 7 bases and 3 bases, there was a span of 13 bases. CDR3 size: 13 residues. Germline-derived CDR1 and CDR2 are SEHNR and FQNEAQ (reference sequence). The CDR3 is CASTLRDSYEQYF. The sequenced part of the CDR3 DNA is TGTGCCAGCACACTGCGGGACAGCTACGAG.

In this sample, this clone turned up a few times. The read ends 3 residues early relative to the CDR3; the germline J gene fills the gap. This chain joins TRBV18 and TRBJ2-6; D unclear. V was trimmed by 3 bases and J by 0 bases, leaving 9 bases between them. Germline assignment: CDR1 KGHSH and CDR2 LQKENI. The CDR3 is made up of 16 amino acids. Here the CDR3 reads CASSPAPGSGANVLTF. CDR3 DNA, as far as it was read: TGTGCCAGCTCACCGGCACCAGGCTCTGGGGCCAACGTC.

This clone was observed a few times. CDR3 loop: CASSQTGTGYEQYF. CDR3 DNA (partial): TGCGCCAGCAGTCAGACTGGAACTGGCTACGAG. This sequence joins TRBV23-1 and TRBJ2-7; D is uncertain. Sequencing ends 3 residues short of the CDR3 end; the germline J gene provides the rest. TRBV23-1 is annotated as an ORF whose role is uncertain. Trimming took off 3 bases at V and 3 bases at J, with 12 bases between the two ends. The CDR3 totals 14 residues.

The sequenced part of the CDR3 DNA is TGTGCCAGCAGCCCGGGGGGCACAGATACG. Translating it yields CASSPGGTDT. The complete CDR3 protein is CASSPGGTDTQYF. This chain connects TRBV7-9 to TRBJ2-3; maybe TRBD2 (6 bases). The read comes to an end 3 residues before the CDR3 does, leaving the germline J gene to fill in the end. Germline loops: CDR1 SEHNR, CDR2 FQNEAQ (reference sequence). The CDR3 runs 13 residues. With 5 bases removed from V and 1 base from J, the gap between germline ends came to 7 bases.

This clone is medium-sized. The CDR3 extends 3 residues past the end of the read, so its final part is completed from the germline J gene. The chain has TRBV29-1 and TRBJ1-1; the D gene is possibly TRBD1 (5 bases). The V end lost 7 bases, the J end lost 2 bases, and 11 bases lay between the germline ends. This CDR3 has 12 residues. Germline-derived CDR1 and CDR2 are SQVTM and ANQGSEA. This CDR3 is CSATGTNTEAFF. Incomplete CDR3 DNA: TGCAGCGCTACAGGAACCAACACTGAA.

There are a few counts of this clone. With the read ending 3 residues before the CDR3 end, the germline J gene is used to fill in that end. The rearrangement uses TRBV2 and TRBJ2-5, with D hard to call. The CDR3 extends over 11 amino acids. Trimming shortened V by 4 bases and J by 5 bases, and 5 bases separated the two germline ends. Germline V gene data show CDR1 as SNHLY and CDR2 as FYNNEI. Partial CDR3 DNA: TGTGCCAGCAGTGCGAGGGAGACC. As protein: CASSARET. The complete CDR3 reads CASSARETQYF. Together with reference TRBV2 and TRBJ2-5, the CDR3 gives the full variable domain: EPEVTQTPSHQVTQMGQEVILRCVPISNHLYFYWYRQILGQKVEFLVSFYNNEISEKSEIFDDQFSVERPDGSNFTLKIRSTKLEDSAMYFCASSARETQYFGPGTRLLVL.

The CDR3 spells CASRGQAGGELFF. CDR3 DNA (partial): TGTGCCAGCAGGGGCCAGGCGGGCGGGGAG. This chain joins TRBV2 and TRBJ2-2; a possible D gene is TRBD2 (5 bases). The CDR3 end is not reached by the read, which stops 3 residues before it; the germline J gene fills it in. CDR1 and CDR2 from the germline V gene are SNHLY and FYNNEI. This CDR3 is built from 13 residues. Trimming took 6 bases from V and 7 from J, leaving 12 bases between them.

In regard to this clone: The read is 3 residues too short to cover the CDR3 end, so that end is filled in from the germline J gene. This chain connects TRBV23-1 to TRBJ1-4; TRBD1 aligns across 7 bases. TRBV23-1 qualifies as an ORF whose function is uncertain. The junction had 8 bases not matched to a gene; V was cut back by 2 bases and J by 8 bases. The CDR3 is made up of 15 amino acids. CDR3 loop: CASSQNLQGSEKLFF. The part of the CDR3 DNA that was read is TGCGCCAGCAGTCAAAATCTACAGGGGAGCGAAAAA.

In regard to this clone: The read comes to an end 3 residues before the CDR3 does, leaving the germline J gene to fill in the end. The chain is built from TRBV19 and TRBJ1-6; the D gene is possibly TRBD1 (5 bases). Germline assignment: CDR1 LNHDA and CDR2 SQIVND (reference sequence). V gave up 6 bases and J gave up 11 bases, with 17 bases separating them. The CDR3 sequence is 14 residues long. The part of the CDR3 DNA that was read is TGTGCCAGTAGGGGTTGGGGCCTCGGCCCACCC. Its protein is CASRGWGLGPP. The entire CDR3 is CASRGWGLGPPLHF.

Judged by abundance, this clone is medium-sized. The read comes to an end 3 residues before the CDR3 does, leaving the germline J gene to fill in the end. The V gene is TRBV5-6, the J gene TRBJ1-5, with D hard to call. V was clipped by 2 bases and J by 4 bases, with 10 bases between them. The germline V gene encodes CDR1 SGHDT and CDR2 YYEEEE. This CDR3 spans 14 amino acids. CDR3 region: CASSLRGWNQPQHF. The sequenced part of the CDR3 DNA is TGTGCCAGCAGCTTACGGGGTTGGAATCAGCCC.

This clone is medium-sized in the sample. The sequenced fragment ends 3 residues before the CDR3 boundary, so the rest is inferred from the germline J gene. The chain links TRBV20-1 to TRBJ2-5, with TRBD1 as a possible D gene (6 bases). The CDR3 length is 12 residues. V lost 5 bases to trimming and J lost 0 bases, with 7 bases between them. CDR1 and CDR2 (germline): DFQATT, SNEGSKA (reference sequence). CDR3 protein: CSAQGNQETQYF. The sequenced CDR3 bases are TGCAGTGCTCAGGGGAACCAAGAGACC.

The CDR3 bases that were read are TGTGCCAGCAGCTTTGTTTCGGACGAG. Its translation is CASSFVSDE. The whole CDR3 protein is CASSFVSDEQYF. The chain recombines TRBV5-5 with TRBJ2-7; D gene uncertain. The missing CDR3 end, 3 residues past where the read stops, is filled in from the germline J gene. This CDR3 has 12 residues. V lost 2 bases, J lost 5 bases, and 8 bases lay in between. Per the germline V gene, CDR1 is SGHKS and CDR2 is YYEKEE (reference sequence).

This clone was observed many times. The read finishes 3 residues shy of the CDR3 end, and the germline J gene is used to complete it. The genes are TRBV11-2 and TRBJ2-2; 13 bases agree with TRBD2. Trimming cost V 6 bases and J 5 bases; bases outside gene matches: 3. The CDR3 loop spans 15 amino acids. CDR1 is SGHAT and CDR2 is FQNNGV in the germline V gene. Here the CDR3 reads CASRWGLAGTGELFF. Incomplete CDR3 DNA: TGTGCCAGCAGATGGGGACTAGCGGGAACCGGGGAG.

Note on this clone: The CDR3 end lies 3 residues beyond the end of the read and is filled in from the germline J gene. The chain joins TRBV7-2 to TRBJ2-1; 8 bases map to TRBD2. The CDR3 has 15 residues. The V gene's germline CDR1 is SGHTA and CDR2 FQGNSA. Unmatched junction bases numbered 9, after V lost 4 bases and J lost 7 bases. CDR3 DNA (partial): TGTGCCAGCAGCTCCAGTGGGACTAGTTTTAATGAG. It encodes CASSSSGTSFNE. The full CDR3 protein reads CASSSSGTSFNEQFF.

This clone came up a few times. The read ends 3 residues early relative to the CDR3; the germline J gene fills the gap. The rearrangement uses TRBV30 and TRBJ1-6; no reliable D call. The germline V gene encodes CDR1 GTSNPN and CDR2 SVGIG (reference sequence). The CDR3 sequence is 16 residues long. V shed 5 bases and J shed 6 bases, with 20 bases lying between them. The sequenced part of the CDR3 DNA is TGTGCCTGGGGGTACCCCCTAACGGGGTCTAATTCACCC. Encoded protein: CAWGYPLTGSNSP. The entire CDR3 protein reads CAWGYPLTGSNSPLHF. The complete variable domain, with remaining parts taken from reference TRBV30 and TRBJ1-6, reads SQTIHQWPATLVQPVGSPLSLECTVEGTSNPNLYWYRQAAGRGLQLLFYSVGIGQISSEVPQNLSASRPQDRQFILSSKKLLLSDSGFYLCAWGYPLTGSNSPLHFGNGTRLTVT.